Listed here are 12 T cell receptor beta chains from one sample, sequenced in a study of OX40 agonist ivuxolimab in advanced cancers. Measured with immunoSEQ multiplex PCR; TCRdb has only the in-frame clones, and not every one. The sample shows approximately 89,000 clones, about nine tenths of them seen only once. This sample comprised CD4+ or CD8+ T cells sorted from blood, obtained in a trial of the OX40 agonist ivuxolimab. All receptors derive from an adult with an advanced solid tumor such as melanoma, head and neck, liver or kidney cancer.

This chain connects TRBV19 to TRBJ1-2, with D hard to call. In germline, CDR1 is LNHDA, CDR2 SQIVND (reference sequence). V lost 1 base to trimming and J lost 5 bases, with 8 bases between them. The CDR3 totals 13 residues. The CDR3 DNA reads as TGTGCCAGTAGTATAGTCGTCCGGTATGGCTACACCTTC. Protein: CASSIVVRYGYTF.

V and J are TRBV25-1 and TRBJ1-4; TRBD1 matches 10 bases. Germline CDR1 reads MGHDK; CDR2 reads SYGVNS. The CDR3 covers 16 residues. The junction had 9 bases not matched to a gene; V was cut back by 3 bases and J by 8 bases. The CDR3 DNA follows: TGTGCCAGCAGTGACGAGGGGACAGGGGTACGGGAAAAACTGTTTTTT. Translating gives CASSDEGTGVREKLFF.

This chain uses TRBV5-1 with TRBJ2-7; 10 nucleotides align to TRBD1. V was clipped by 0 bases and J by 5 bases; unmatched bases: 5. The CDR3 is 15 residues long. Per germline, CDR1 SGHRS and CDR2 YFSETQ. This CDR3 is CASSLVRDRGHEQYF. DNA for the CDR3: TGCGCCAGCAGCTTGGTCCGGGACAGGGGCCACGAGCAGTACTTC.

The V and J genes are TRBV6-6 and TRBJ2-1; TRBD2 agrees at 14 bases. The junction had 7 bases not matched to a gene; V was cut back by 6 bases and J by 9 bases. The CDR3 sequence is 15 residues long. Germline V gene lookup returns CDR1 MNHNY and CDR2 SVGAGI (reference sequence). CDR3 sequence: CASRRTSGGLSEQFF. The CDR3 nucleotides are TGTGCCAGCAGGCGGACTAGCGGGGGGCTGTCTGAGCAGTTCTTC.

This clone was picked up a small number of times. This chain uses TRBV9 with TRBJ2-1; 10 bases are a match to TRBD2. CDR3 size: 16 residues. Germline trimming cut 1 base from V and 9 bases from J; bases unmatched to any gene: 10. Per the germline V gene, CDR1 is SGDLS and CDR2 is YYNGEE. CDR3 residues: CASSVSLAGERGEQFF. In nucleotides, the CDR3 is TGTGCCAGCAGCGTATCGCTAGCGGGGGAACGGGGTGAGCAGTTCTTC.

CDR3 bases: TGTGCCAGCTCGGTCACGGGACATGATATGTACGAGCAGTACTTC. Translated, it gives CASSVTGHDMYEQYF. The V gene is TRBV18, the J gene TRBJ2-7; the D gene is possibly TRBD1 (6 bases). Per germline, CDR1 KGHSH and CDR2 LQKENI. This CDR3 is 15 amino acids long. V lost 6 bases and J 4 bases, leaving 19 bases between the germline ends.

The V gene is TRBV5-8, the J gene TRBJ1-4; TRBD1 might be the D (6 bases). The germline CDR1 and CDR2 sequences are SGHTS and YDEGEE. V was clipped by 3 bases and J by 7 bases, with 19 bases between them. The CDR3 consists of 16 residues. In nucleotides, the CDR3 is TGTGCCAGCAGCTCCTGGGGGGCAGCGGATGGTGAAAAACTGTTTTTT. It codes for CASSSWGAADGEKLFF.

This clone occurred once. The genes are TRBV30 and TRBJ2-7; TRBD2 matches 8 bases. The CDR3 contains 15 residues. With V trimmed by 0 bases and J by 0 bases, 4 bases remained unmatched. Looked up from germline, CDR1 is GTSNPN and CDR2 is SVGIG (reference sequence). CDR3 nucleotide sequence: TGTGCCTGGAGTGTTAAGCGGGGGAACTCCTACGAGCAGTACTTC. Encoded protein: CAWSVKRGNSYEQYF.

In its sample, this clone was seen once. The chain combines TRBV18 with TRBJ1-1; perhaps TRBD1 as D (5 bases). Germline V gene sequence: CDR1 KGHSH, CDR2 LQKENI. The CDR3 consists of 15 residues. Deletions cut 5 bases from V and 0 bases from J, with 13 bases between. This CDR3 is CASSAWGPMNTEAFF. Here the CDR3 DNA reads TGTGCCAGCTCAGCTTGGGGCCCAATGAACACTGAAGCTTTCTTT.

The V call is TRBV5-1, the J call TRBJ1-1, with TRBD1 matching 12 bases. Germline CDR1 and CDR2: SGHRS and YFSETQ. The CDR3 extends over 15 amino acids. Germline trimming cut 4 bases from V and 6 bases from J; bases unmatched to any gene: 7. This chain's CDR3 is CASSLGTGGSSEAFF. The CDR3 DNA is TGCGCCAGCAGCCTCGGGACAGGGGGCAGCTCTGAAGCTTTCTTT.

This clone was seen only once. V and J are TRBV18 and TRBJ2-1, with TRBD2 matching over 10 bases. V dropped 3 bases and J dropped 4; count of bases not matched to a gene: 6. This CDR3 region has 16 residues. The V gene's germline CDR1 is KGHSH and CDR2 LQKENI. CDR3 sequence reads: CASSPSGGAFYNEQFF. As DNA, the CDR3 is TGTGCCAGCTCACCGAGCGGGGGGGCTTTTTACAATGAGCAGTTCTTC.

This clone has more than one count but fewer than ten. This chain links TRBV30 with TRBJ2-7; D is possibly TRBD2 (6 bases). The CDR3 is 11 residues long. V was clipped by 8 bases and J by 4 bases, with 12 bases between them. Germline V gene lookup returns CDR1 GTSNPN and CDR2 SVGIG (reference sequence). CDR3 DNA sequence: TGTGCCGGCTCCCGGGGGTACGAGCAGTACTTC. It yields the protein CAGSRGYEQYF. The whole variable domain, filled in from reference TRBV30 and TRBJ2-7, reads SQTIHQWPATLVQPVGSPLSLECTVEGTSNPNLYWYRQAAGRGLQLLFYSVGIGQISSEVPQNLSASRPQDRQFILSSKKLLLSDSGFYLCAGSRGYEQYFGPGTRLTVT.